One and the same sample provided the 3 T cell receptor beta chains below, sequenced in a study of shared clonotypes between healthy human individuals. Libraries were prepared by immunoSEQ multiplex PCR; TCRdb keeps only in-frame clonotypes and omits some of them. The sample contains some 1.4 million clones, over 95% of which appear only once. Sequences were obtained from naive CD4+ T cells sorted from blood. Subset reported: CD45RA+ positively selected. These TCRs come from a young man in good health.

The V call is TRBV7-6, the J call TRBJ2-7; 12 bases are a match to TRBD2. The CDR3 is made up of 18 amino acids. Germline V CDR1 and CDR2: SGHVS, FNYEAQ. J lost 2 bases, V lost 1 base, and 9 bases had no gene match. The CDR3 loop is CASSLGRTSGANTYEQYF. The CDR3 region has the DNA TGTGCCAGCAGCTTAGGCAGGACTAGCGGGGCCAACACCTACGAGCAGTACTTC.

The gene calls are TRBV7-6 and TRBJ2-6; D gene uncertain. Trimming left V 7 bases short and J 0 bases short, with 4 bases between. Germline CDR1 is SGHVS and CDR2 is FNYEAQ. The CDR3 consists of 13 residues. The CDR3 bases are TGTGCCAGCACCCTCTCTGGGGCCAACGTCCTGACTTTC. Its translation is CASTLSGANVLTF.

The V call is TRBV7-2, the J call TRBJ1-3; TRBD1 matches 9 bases. There are 16 residues in the CDR3. Germline values: CDR1 SGHTA, CDR2 FQGNSA. V trimming: 5 bases; J trimming: 4 bases; junction bases outside the gene matches: 9. CDR3 region: CASSIPSGTGGNTIYF. The CDR3, as DNA: TGTGCCAGCAGCATCCCATCCGGGACAGGGGGAAACACCATATATTTT.